This TCR beta chain was identified in a study of Tregs in tolerant kidney transplant recipients. Sequencing was performed with immunoSEQ multiplex PCR; in TCRdb, only in-frame clones are kept and a portion is missing. The table shows roughly 66,000 clones, with more than 90% occurring only once. Per germline, CDR1 SGHNT and CDR2 YENEEA. The CDR3 consists of 14 residues. V dropped 5 bases and J dropped 0 bases, with 9 bases sitting between them. This chain joins TRBV11-3 and TRBJ2-3; D is ambiguous. The TCR was taken from a human donor who received a combined kidney and bone marrow transplant. The source material was CD8+ T cells from blood, sampled before the transplant. CDR3 nucleotides: TGTGCCAGCAGCGCGTTCGATAGCACAGATACGCAGTATTTT. The encoded protein is CASSAFDSTDTQYF.